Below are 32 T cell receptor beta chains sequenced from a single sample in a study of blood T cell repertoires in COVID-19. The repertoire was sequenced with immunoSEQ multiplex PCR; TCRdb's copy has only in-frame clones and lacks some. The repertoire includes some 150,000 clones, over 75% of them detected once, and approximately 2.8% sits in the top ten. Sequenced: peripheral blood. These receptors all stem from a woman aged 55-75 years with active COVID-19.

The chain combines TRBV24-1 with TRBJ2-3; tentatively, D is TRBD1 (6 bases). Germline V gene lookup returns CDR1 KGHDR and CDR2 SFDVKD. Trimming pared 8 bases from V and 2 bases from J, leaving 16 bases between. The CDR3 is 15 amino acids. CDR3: CATTRGAGDTDTQYF. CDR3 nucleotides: TGTGCCACCACCCGGGGTGCAGGGGACACAGATACGCAGTATTTT.

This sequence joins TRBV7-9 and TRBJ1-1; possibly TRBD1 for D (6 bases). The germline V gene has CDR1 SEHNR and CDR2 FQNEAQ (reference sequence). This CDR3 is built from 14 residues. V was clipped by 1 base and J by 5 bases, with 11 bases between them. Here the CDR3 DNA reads TGTGCCAGCAGCTTAGTACAGGGAAGAACTGAAGCTTTCTTT. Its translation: CASSLVQGRTEAFF.

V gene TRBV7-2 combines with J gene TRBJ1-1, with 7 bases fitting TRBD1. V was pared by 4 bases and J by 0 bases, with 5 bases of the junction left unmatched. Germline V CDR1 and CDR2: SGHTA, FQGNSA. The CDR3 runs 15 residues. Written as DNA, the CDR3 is TGTGCCAGCAGCTGGGGGACAGTCTTGAACACTGAAGCTTTCTTT. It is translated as CASSWGTVLNTEAFF.

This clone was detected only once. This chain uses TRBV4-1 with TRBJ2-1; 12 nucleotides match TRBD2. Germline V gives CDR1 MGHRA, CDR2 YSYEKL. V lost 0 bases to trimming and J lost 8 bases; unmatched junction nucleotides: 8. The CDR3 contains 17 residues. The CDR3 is CASSQEPLAGGHYEQFF. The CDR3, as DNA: TGCGCCAGCAGCCAAGAACCGCTAGCGGGAGGGCACTATGAGCAGTTCTTC.

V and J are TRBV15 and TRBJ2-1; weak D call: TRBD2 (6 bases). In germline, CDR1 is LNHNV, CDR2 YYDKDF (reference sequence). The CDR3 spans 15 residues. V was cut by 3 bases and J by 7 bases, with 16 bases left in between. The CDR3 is CATSRGGTGMNEQFF. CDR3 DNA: TGTGCCACCAGCAGGGGGGGTACCGGGATGAATGAGCAGTTCTTC.

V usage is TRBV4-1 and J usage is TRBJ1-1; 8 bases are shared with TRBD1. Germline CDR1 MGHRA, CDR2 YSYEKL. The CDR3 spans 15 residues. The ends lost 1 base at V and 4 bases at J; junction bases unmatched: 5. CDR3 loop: CASSQVGQGRTEAFF. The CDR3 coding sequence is TGCGCCAGCAGCCAAGTAGGACAGGGACGCACTGAAGCTTTCTTT.

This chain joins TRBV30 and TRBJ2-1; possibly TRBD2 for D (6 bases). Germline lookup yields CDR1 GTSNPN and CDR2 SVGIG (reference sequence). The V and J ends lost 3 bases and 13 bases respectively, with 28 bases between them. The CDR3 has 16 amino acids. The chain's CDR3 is CAWSIRGYYTGTHQFF. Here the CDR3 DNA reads TGTGCCTGGAGCATCCGGGGGTACTATACTGGTACCCATCAGTTCTTC.

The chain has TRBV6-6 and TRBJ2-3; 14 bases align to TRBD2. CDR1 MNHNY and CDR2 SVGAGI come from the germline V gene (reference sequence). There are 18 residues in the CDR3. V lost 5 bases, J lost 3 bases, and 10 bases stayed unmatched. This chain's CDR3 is CASSLDRLAGGGTDTQYF. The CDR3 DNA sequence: TGTGCCAGCAGTCTTGACAGACTAGCGGGAGGGGGAACAGATACGCAGTATTTT.

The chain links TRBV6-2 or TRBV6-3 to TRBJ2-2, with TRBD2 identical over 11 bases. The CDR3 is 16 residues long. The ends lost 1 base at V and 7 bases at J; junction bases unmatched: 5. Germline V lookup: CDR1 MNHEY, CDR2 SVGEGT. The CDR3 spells CASSYFLAGGGGELFF. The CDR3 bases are TGTGCCAGCAGTTACTTCCTAGCGGGAGGAGGCGGGGAGCTGTTTTTT.

The CDR3 loop reads CASSPPEGTQYF. In DNA form, the CDR3 reads TGTGCCAGCTCACCCCCAGAGGGTACGCAGTATTTT. This chain uses TRBV18 with TRBJ2-3; possibly TRBD2 for D (5 bases). The CDR3 length is 12 residues. Germline loops: CDR1 KGHSH, CDR2 LQKENI. The V and J ends lost 3 bases and 8 bases respectively, with 9 bases between them.

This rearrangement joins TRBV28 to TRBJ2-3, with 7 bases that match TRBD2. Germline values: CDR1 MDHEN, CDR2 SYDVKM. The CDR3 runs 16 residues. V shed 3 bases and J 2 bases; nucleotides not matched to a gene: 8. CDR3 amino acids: CASSLTGLGFTDTQYF. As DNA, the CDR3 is TGTGCCAGCAGTTTGACCGGACTAGGCTTCACAGATACGCAGTATTTT.

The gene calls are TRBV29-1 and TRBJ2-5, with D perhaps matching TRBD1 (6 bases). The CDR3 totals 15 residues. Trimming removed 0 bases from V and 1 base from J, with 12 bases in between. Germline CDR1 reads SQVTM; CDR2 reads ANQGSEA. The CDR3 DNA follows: TGCAGCGTTGAAGACCGACAGGCCTTCCAAGAGACCCAGTACTTC. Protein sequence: CSVEDRQAFQETQYF.

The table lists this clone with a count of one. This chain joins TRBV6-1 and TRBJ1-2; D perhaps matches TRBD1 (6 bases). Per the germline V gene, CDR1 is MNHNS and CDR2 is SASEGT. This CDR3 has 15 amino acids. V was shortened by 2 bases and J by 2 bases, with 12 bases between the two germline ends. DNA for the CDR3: TGTGCCAGCAGTGAAACGACAGGAATAAACTATGGCTACACCTTC. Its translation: CASSETTGINYGYTF.

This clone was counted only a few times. CDR3: CAINDRDRGRTEAFF. In nucleotides, the CDR3 is TGTGCCATCAACGACCGGGACAGGGGTCGAACTGAAGCTTTCTTT. V gene TRBV10-3 combines with J gene TRBJ1-1; 10 positions match TRBD1. Trimming cost V 7 bases and J 5 bases; bases outside gene matches: 10. Germline assignment: CDR1 ENHRY and CDR2 SYGVKD. The CDR3 runs to 15 residues.

CDR3 sequence: CASSLVGEADTQYF. CDR3 DNA: TGTGCCAGCAGCTTAGTGGGGGAGGCAGATACGCAGTATTTT. The V and J genes are TRBV7-9 and TRBJ2-3, with TRBD2 as a possible D gene (6 bases). Germline V CDR1 and CDR2: SEHNR, FQNEAQ (reference sequence). V shed 1 base and J shed 4 bases, with 9 bases lying between them. The CDR3 covers 14 residues.

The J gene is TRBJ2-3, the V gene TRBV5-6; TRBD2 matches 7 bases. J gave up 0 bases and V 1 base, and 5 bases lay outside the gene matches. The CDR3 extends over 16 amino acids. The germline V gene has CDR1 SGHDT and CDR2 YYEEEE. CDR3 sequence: CASSLYAGASTDTQYF. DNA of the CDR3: TGTGCCAGCAGCTTGTACGCGGGAGCTAGCACAGATACGCAGTATTTT.

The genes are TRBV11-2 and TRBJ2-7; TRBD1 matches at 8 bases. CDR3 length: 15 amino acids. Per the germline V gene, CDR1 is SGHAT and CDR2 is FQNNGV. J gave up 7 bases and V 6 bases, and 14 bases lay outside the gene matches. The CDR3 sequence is CASRSTGAGSREQYF. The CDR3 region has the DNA TGTGCCAGCAGATCGACAGGGGCGGGAAGCCGTGAGCAGTACTTC. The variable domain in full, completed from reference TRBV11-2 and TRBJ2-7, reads EAGVAQSPRYKIIEKRQSVAFWCNPISGHATLYWYQQILGQGPKLLIQFQNNGVVDDSQLPKDRFSAERLKGVDSTLKIQPAKLEDSAVYLCASRSTGAGSREQYFGPGTRLTVT.

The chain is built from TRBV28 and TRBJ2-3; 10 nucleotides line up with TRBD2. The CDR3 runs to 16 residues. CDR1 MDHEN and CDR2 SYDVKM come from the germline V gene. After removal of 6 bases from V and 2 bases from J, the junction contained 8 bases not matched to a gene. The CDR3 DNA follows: TGTGCCAGCAGCCTCTGGCTAGCGGGGGCCACAGATACGCAGTATTTT. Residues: CASSLWLAGATDTQYF. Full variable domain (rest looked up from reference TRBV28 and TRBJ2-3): DVKVTQSSRYLVKRTGEKVFLECVQDMDHENMFWYRQDPGLGLRLIYFSYDVKMKEKGDIPEGYSVSREKKERFSLILESASTNQTSMYLCASSLWLAGATDTQYFGPGTRLTVL.

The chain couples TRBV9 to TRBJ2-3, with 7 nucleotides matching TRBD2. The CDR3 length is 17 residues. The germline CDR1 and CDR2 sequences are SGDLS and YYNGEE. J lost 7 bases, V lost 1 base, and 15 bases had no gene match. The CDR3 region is CASSVNALGRESNTQYF. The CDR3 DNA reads TGTGCCAGCAGCGTAAATGCTCTGGGGCGGGAGTCGAATACGCAGTATTTT.

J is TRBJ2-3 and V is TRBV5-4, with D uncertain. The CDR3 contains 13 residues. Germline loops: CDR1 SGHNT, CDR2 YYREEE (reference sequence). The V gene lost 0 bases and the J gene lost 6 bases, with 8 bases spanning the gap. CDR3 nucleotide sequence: TGTGCCAGCAGCTTGGCCGCCGGGGATACGCAGTATTTT. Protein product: CASSLAAGDTQYF.

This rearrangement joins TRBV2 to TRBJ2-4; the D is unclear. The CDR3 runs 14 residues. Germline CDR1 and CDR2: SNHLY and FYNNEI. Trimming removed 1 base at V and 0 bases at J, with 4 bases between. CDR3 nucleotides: TGTGCCAGCAGTGAAGACAGAGCCAAAAACATTCAGTACTTC. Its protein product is CASSEDRAKNIQYF.

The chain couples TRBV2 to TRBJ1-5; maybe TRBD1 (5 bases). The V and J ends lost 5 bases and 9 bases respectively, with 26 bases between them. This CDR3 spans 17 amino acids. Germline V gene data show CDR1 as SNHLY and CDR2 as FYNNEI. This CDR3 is CASSYMGGGSGFSPQHF. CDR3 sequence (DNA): TGTGCCAGCAGTTACATGGGCGGGGGATCTGGCTTTTCGCCCCAGCATTTT.

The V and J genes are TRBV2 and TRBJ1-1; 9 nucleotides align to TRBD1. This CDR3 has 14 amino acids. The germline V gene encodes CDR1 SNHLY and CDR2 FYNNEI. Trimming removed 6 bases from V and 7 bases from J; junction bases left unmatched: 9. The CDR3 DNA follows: TGTGCCAGCAGGAAATGGACAGGGGTGGGTGAAGCTTTCTTT. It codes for CASRKWTGVGEAFF.

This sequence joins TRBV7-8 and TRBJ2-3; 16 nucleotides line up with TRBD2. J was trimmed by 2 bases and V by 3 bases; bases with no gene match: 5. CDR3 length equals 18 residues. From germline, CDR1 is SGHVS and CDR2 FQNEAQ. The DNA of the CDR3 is TGTGCCAGCAGCTTTGCGGGACTAGCGGGAGGGAACACAGATACGCAGTATTTT. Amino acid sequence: CASSFAGLAGGNTDTQYF.

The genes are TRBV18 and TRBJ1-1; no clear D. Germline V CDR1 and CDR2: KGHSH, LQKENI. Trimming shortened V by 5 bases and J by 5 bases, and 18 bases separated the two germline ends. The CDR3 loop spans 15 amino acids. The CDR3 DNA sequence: TGTGCCAGCTCAGCTATCGACACACTCGAGACTGAAGCTTTCTTT. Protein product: CASSAIDTLETEAFF.

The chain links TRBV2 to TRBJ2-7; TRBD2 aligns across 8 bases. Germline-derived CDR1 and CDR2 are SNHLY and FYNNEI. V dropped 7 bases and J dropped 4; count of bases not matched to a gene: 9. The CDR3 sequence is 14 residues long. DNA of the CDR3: TGTGCCAGCATCTTGGGGACTAGAGAGTACGAGCAGTACTTC. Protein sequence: CASILGTREYEQYF.

CDR3 nucleotide sequence: TGTGCCAGCAGCTCACAGGGCCTGGGCACAGATACGCAGTATTTT. Its protein is CASSSQGLGTDTQYF. The gene calls are TRBV7-2 and TRBJ2-3; D might be TRBD1 (6 bases). Trimming removed 4 bases at V and 1 base at J, with 12 bases between. This CDR3 comprises 15 residues. Looked up from germline, CDR1 is SGHTA and CDR2 is FQGNSA. Using reference TRBV7-2 and TRBJ2-3 for the parts outside the CDR3, the full variable domain is GAGVSQSPSNKVTEKGKDVELRCDPISGHTALYWYRQSLGQGLEFLIYFQGNSAPDKSGLPSDRFSAERTGGSVSTLTIQRTQQEDSAVYLCASSSQGLGTDTQYFGPGTRLTVL.

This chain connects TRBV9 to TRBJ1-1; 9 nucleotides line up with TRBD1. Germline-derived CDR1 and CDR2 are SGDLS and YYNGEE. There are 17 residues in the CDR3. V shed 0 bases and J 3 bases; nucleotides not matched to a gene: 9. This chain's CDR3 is CASSVGWGQGLDTEAFF. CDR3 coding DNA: TGTGCCAGCAGCGTAGGGTGGGGACAGGGTTTGGACACTGAAGCTTTCTTT.

CDR3 nucleotide sequence: TGTGCCACCGAGGACAGAGCCGCGTCTGGAAACACCATATATTTT. This codes for CATEDRAASGNTIYF. The V gene is TRBV19, the J gene TRBJ1-3, with D perhaps TRBD1 (6 bases). Germline V lookup: CDR1 LNHDA, CDR2 SQIVND (reference sequence). This CDR3 spans 15 amino acids. The V gene lost 10 bases and the J gene lost 1 base, with 17 bases spanning the gap.

The chain's CDR3 is CASSPSAGEYEQYF. For the CDR3, the DNA is TGTGCCAGCAGCCCCTCAGCGGGAGAATACGAGCAGTACTTC. The gene calls are TRBV9 and TRBJ2-7; 8 positions agree with TRBD2. This CDR3 contains 14 residues. Germline lookup yields CDR1 SGDLS and CDR2 YYNGEE. V gave up 4 bases and J gave up 4 bases; unmatched junction bases: 7.

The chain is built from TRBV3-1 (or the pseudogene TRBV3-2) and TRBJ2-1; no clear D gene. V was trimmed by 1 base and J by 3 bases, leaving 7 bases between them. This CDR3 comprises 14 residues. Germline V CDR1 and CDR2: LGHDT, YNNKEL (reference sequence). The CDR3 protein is CASSQVVSYNEQFF. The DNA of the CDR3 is TGTGCCAGCAGCCAAGTAGTGAGCTACAATGAGCAGTTCTTC.

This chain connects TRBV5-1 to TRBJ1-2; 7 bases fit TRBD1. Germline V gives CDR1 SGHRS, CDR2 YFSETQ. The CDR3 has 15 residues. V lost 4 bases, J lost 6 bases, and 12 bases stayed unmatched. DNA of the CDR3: TGCGCCAGCAGCAAATACAGGGGCGGAGGTGATGGCTACACCTTC. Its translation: CASSKYRGGGDGYTF.